This TCR beta chain was identified in a study of CD4 T cell repertoires in COVID-19 (dated by TCRdb to the early 2020s). Looking at the study overall: For cross-reactivity analysis, CFSE-low cells were expanded with IL-2 for ten to eleven days and were then relabeled and restimulated with spike proteins from other coronaviruses. The study characterized naturally processed CD4+ T cell responses to SARS-CoV-2 spike and nucleoprotein in COVID-19-recovered individuals, using TCR Vbeta sequencing to assess clonal composition. TCR Vbeta repertoire analysis of SARS-CoV-2-reactive T cells was conducted at the subset level in a few recovered individuals. What the work shows at the level of the full study, not this receptor alone: Several of the most expanded SARS-CoV-2-reactive clonotypes were found to be shared between two or all three memory subsets, suggesting intraclonal diversification. Consistent with cross-reactivity, between 7 and 25% of SARS-CoV-2 clonotypes also showed up in secondary cultures stimulated with SARS-CoV and/or HKU1 spike.

There are a few counts of this clone. Its antigen is not yet known. The record has no base qualities; no much larger clone is one base away. According to the germline V gene, CDR1 reads SQVTM and CDR2 reads ANQGSEA. CDR3 length: 12 amino acids, cysteine to phenylalanine. Of the read, only the CDR3 DNA is kept; its 36 bases are in frame from base 1. At the junction V is shortened by 4 bases and J by 8 bases, with 11 bases in between. Uncultured memory T cell samples were sequenced directly after ex vivo isolation. From peripheral blood mononuclear cells, the researchers isolated CD4+ total memory, central memory, effector memory and circulating T follicular helper cells. The library was generated by the immunoSEQ multiplex PCR assay. Processing in the source paper ran as follows. The Chao-Jaccard similarity index and counts of shared clonotypes were used to quantify repertoire overlap between subsets. Drawn from immuneACCESS, this table holds only the in-frame rearrangements with V and J called that TCRdb kept. Clones are partly lost; checked studies trace under half to an unresolved V gene and leave the rest unexplained. V, J and clone size reflect that table, while D and trimming were determined from the DNA. For this sample the table gives 20,000 to 25,000 clones, of which around nine tenths were detected only once. Over 0.55% of the sample is held by the ten biggest clonotypes.

Recombination linked TRBV29-1 to TRBJ2-2; confidence is insufficient to name the D gene. The source material was central memory CD4+ T cells from blood, sampled before the COVID-19 pandemic. The cell subset or site label of this sample denotes: CD4+ T central memory cells. The receptor was derived from a human donor who had COVID-19. CDR3 sequence: CSVGFSRGELFF. The nucleotides read TGCAGCGTTGGCTTCTCGCGGGGGGAGCTGTTTTTT.